A selection of T cell receptor beta chains follows, all from one sample in a study of cytomegalovirus exposure and HLA in healthy donors. Profiled with immunoSEQ multiplex PCR; TCRdb holds only in-frame clones, not every one. The profile shows about 200,000 clones, 82% of them singletons. Sequencing input: PBMCs. Every receptor here comes from a woman in her 40s in good health and CMV-seronegative. CDR3s include the opening cysteine and the closing phenylalanine or tryptophan. A D gene is named only where the DNA matches it firmly. Rows may omit the clone size; those that give it use once, few, many or a size class.

clone_size,v_call,d_call,j_call,cdr3_nt,cdr3_aa
NA,TRBV28,NA,TRBJ2-7,TGTGCCAGCACCCTGGGACTCTCTTGGGATCACGAGCAGTACTTC,CASTLGLSWDHEQYF
NA,TRBV7-6,TRBD2,TRBJ2-2,TGTGCCAGCAGCTCGTCGACTAGCGGGAGACGTGCCGGGGAGCTGTTTTTT,CASSSSTSGRRAGELFF
once,TRBV28,TRBD1,TRBJ1-1,TGTGCCAGCACCCAACGGACAGGGGGGAACACTGAAGCTTTCTTT,CASTQRTGGNTEAFF
once,TRBV7-3,NA,TRBJ1-1,TGTGCCAGCAGCTTAAGCCGGGGTTCGAGCACTGAAGCTTTCTTT,CASSLSRGSSTEAFF
NA,TRBV6-5,TRBD1,TRBJ1-2,TGTGCCAGCAGTTATTCCGGACAGGGCCATGGCTACACCTTC,CASSYSGQGHGYTF
NA,TRBV5-1,TRBD2,TRBJ2-2,TGCGCCAGCAGCCCTGCGCGGTCGGGGGGCGGGGAGCTGTTTTTT,CASSPARSGGGELFF
NA,TRBV11-2,TRBD1,TRBJ2-7,TGTGCCAGCAGCTACCTGGGACAGGTCTACGAGCAGTACTTC,CASSYLGQVYEQYF
NA,TRBV7-2,TRBD1,TRBJ2-7,TGTGCCAGCAGCCAGACAGGGGGGTTCGTGTACGAGCAGTACTTC,CASSQTGGFVYEQYF
NA,TRBV4-1,NA,TRBJ2-1,TGCGCCAGCAGCCAAGATGGGCTCGGGCAGTTCTTC,CASSQDGLGQFF
NA,TRBV28,NA,TRBJ1-2,TGTGCCAGCAGTAGCGAGCTTGCCGGAGTCTATGGCTACACCTTC,CASSSELAGVYGYTF
NA,TRBV10-3,TRBD1,TRBJ2-7,TGTGCCATGCGAACCGGGACAGGTTACGAGCAGTACTTC,CAMRTGTGYEQYF
NA,TRBV18,NA,TRBJ2-7,TGTGCCAGCTCACCACCGGGGAGCTCCTACGAGCAGTACTTC,CASSPPGSSYEQYF
NA,TRBV10-2,TRBD1,TRBJ2-1,TGCGCCAGCAGCGGAGAGGGACAGGTATACAATGAGCAGTTCTTC,CASSGEGQVYNEQFF
NA,TRBV2,TRBD1,TRBJ2-1,TGTGCCAGCAGTGAAGCGAAAGGGGGCTCATACAATGAGCAGTTCTTC,CASSEAKGGSYNEQFF
once,TRBV4-1,TRBD2,TRBJ2-1,TGCGCCAGCAGCCAACGGGGACTAGCGGTGACCTACAATGAGCAGTTCTTC,CASSQRGLAVTYNEQFF
NA,TRBV6-5,TRBD2,TRBJ2-7,TGTGCCAGCAGTTACTCTGGCGGGAGCTCCTACGAGCAGTACTTC,CASSYSGGSSYEQYF
NA,TRBV28,TRBD2,TRBJ2-2,TGTGCCAGCAGACTAGCGGGAGTTTCCGGGGAGCTGTTTTTT,CASRLAGVSGELFF
NA,TRBV7-6,NA,TRBJ1-3,TGTGCCAGCAGCTTAACGAGCTCTGGAAACACCATATATTTT,CASSLTSSGNTIYF
NA,TRBV28,NA,TRBJ2-4,TGTGCCAGCAGTTTACAGGGGAGAAACATTCAGTACTTC,CASSLQGRNIQYF
NA,TRBV27,TRBD2,TRBJ2-1,TGTGCCAGCAGTAGCGGGAGGAGTGAGCAGTTCTTC,CASSSGRSEQFF
NA,TRBV18,NA,TRBJ1-5,TGTGCCAGCTCACCACGTAATCCAACAATGACAGAAATACAGCCCCAGCATTTT,CASSPRNPTMTEIQPQHF
NA,TRBV13,NA,TRBJ2-1,TGTGCCAGCAGCTTATTCCTTGGCGGGATCGGCGATGAGCAGTTCTTC,CASSLFLGGIGDEQFF
NA,TRBV10-2,NA,TRBJ2-2,TGCGCCAGCAAAGGAGACACCGGGGAGCTGTTTTTT,CASKGDTGELFF
NA,TRBV2,TRBD2,TRBJ2-7,TGTGCCAGCAGTCCCACTAGCGGGGGCACATCCTACGAGCAGTACTTC,CASSPTSGGTSYEQYF
NA,TRBV2,TRBD2,TRBJ2-1,TGTGCCAGCAGTGGAGGGGCGGGAGGGCCCCACAATGAGCAGTTCTTC,CASSGGAGGPHNEQFF
NA,TRBV7-9,NA,TRBJ2-7,TGTGCCAGCAGCCCCTCCCGGCCTGCGACACTCCGGGAGCAGTACTTC,CASSPSRPATLREQYF
NA,TRBV18,NA,TRBJ2-2,TGTGCCAGCTCACGACTTTTCTCGAACACCGGGGAGCTGTTTTTT,CASSRLFSNTGELFF
NA,TRBV7-3,NA,TRBJ2-2,TGTGCCAGCAGCTTATACCACCCCCCAGTCGCCGGGGAGCTGTTTTTT,CASSLYHPPVAGELFF
NA,TRBV7-9,NA,TRBJ2-7,TGTGCCAGCAGCTTACCCTTCCTAGGAAACGAGCAGTACTTC,CASSLPFLGNEQYF
NA,TRBV7-2,TRBD1,TRBJ1-4,TGTGCCAGCAGCCCGGACAGGGTAGAATATGGACTGTTTTTT,CASSPDRVEYGLFF
once,TRBV7-8,NA,TRBJ2-1,TGTGCCAGCACCCAATCCAATTCGGGATACAATGAGCAGTTCTTC,CASTQSNSGYNEQFF
NA,TRBV9,TRBD1,TRBJ1-3,TGTGCCACGGGACAGGGGGACACGTCCCTCTCTGGAAACACCATATATTTT,CATGQGDTSLSGNTIYF
NA,TRBV5-1,TRBD2,TRBJ2-6,TGCGCCAGCAGCTCTTTTCCCACTAGCGGGAGTGCTGGGGCCAACGTCCTGACTTTC,CASSSFPTSGSAGANVLTF
few,TRBV5-6,NA,TRBJ2-7,TGTGCCAGCAGCTGGGGACGGACAGCCGAGCAGTACTTC,CASSWGRTAEQYF
NA,TRBV5-1,TRBD2,TRBJ2-1,TGCGCCAGCAGCTTGGCCCCGGGGACTAGCGGGAGTGGCTCCTACAATGAGCAGTTCTTC,CASSLAPGTSGSGSYNEQFF
few,TRBV7-9,TRBD1,TRBJ1-4,TGTGCCAGCAGCTGGGGGACAGACTCTAATGAAAAACTGTTTTTT,CASSWGTDSNEKLFF
few,TRBV5-1,NA,TRBJ1-3,TGCGCCAGCAGCGTCCTTGGGGCAACCTCTGGAAACACCATATATTTT,CASSVLGATSGNTIYF
NA,TRBV6-5,NA,TRBJ1-1,TGTGCCAGCACCTACCTCCGGGGCACTGAAGCTTTCTTT,CASTYLRGTEAFF
NA,TRBV27,NA,TRBJ2-2,TGTGCCAGCAGTTTATCCCGGCGGGATCGGGTCACCGGGGAGCTGTTTTTT,CASSLSRRDRVTGELFF
NA,TRBV4-1,TRBD1,TRBJ2-7,TGCGCCAGCAGCCAAGTGGACAGGGGCTCCTACGAGCAGTACTTC,CASSQVDRGSYEQYF
NA,TRBV29-1,NA,TRBJ2-2,TGCAGCGTTGCCAGGGCGAACACCGGGGAGCTGTTTTTT,CSVARANTGELFF
NA,TRBV7-3,TRBD1,TRBJ2-2,TGTGCCAGCAGCTCAAGGACAGGGGTCGGGGAGCTGTTTTTT,CASSSRTGVGELFF
NA,TRBV6-6,TRBD2,TRBJ2-1,TGTGCCAGCAGTCGAGCGGGAGGGGCCTACAATGAGCAGTTCTTC,CASSRAGGAYNEQFF
NA,TRBV14,NA,TRBJ1-2,TGTGCCAGCAGCCAAGAGGCGGGCTATGGCTACACCTTC,CASSQEAGYGYTF
NA,TRBV10-1,NA,TRBJ1-1,TGCGCCAGCAGCCAATCTAGGGGGTTCGGCACTGAAGCTTTCTTT,CASSQSRGFGTEAFF
NA,TRBV2,NA,TRBJ2-7,TGTGCCAGCCTGGCGGGCCTCTCCTACGAACAGTACTTC,CASLAGLSYEQYF
NA,TRBV7-9,NA,TRBJ2-7,TGTGCCAGCAGGGGGGGTCCCGAGCAGTACTTC,CASRGGPEQYF
NA,TRBV7-2,TRBD1,TRBJ1-2,TGTGCCAGCAGCTTAACGACAGGGAGAGTTGGCTACACCTTC,CASSLTTGRVGYTF
NA,TRBV19,TRBD1,TRBJ2-7,TGTGCCAGTAGTCGGGACAGGGGCGACGAGCAGTACTTC,CASSRDRGDEQYF
NA,TRBV7-2,NA,TRBJ1-3,TGTGCCAGCAGCTTAGGCCCAGCGGTTACTGGAAACACCATATATTTT,CASSLGPAVTGNTIYF
NA,TRBV19,NA,TRBJ2-5,TGTGCCAGTAGTACTCAGCGAGAGACCCAGTACTTC,CASSTQRETQYF
NA,TRBV28,NA,TRBJ1-5,TGTGCCAGCAGTTTATTCCACAGCGGTCAGCCCCAGCATTTT,CASSLFHSGQPQHF
NA,TRBV4-2,NA,TRBJ1-5,TGTGCCAGCAGCGCCTCGGGGGTCCTCAATCAGCCCCAGCATTTT,CASSASGVLNQPQHF
NA,TRBV27,NA,TRBJ2-1,TGTGCCAGCAGCCCGGGCCGGAGGGCCTCCTACAATGAGCAGTTCTTC,CASSPGRRASYNEQFF
few,TRBV30,NA,TRBJ1-4,TGTGCCTGGAGGGGGCAGACCGCAACTAATGAAAAACTGTTTTTT,CAWRGQTATNEKLFF